A single sample is the source of the 21 T cell receptor beta chains below, sequenced in a study of human T cells and chemical hapten exposure. Time point noted: pre-sensitization, week 0. Stated treatment: therapeutic diphenylcyclopropenone sensitization with weekly scalp DPC. TCRdb re-called the RACE reads with MiXCR, one entry per CDR3 protein. In the table there are under 400,000 distinct CDR3 sequences, roughly 5% of which are singletons. This sample comprised whole blood, obtained in connection with sensitization to the hapten diphenylcyclopropenone (DPC). The receptor source for this set is a woman aged 45-60 years with alopecia areata. Some clones in this sample may be carry-over from other donors' samples.

The J gene is TRBJ2-1, the V gene TRBV30; 10 bases line up with TRBD2. Germline CDR1 GTSNPN, CDR2 SVGIG (reference sequence). CDR3 length: 15 amino acids. After removal of 2 bases from V and 5 bases from J, the junction contained 6 bases not matched to a gene. The CDR3 sequence: CAWSSASGRHNEQFF. The CDR3 DNA reads as TGTGCCTGGAGTTCGGCTAGCGGGAGACACAATGAGCAGTTCTTC.

This clonotype occurred many times. The chain employs TRBV28 and TRBJ1-5, with D possibly matching TRBD1 (5 bases). The V gene lost 6 bases and the J gene lost 3 bases, with 12 bases spanning the gap. The CDR3 is made up of 14 amino acids. The germline CDR1 and CDR2 sequences are MDHEN and SYDVKM. CDR3 nucleotides: TGTGCCAGCAGCCCAGGGTCCCCCAATCAGCCCCAGCATTTT. The encoded protein is CASSPGSPNQPQHF.

Many counts were recorded for this clonotype. As DNA, the CDR3 is TGTGCCAGCAGTGCCGGGCCCCCGAAAGGCTACACCTTC. Amino acid sequence: CASSAGPPKGYTF. The genes are TRBV12-3 or TRBV12-4 and TRBJ1-2; no definite D call. Trimming cost V 5 bases and J 8 bases, with 15 bases left between them. This CDR3 is built from 13 residues.

V and J are TRBV6-1 and TRBJ1-1; D is ambiguous. The CDR3 consists of 13 residues. The germline V gene has CDR1 MNHNS and CDR2 SASEGT. Between the trimmed V and J ends, which lost 1 base and 5 bases, there was a span of 8 bases. In nucleotides, the CDR3 is TGTGCCAGCAGTGAAGATAATGGGACTGAAGCTTTCTTT. Translation gives CASSEDNGTEAFF.

This clonotype was recorded many times. The chain uses TRBV7-2 and TRBJ2-7; 10 nucleotides line up with TRBD2. The CDR3 sequence is 13 residues long. Germline values: CDR1 SGHTA, CDR2 FQGNSA. After removal of 11 bases from V and 5 bases from J, the junction contained 9 bases not matched to a gene. DNA of the CDR3: TGTGCCGTGAGCGGGAGGGCGAGAAACGAGCAGTACTTC. It encodes CAVSGRARNEQYF. Based on the CDR3 plus reference TRBV7-2 and TRBJ2-7, the full variable domain is GAGVSQSPSNKVTEKGKDVELRCDPISGHTALYWYRQSLGQGLEFLIYFQGNSAPDKSGLPSDRFSAERTGGSVSTLTIQRTQQEDSAVYLCAVSGRARNEQYFGPGTRLTVT.

Comment on this clonotype: A much more abundant neighbour one base away suggests this may be a read error. The rearrangement uses TRBV20-1 and TRBJ2-1; TRBD2 agrees at 9 bases. Losses at the gene ends were 1 base for V and 5 bases for J; bases not matched to a gene: 6. In germline, CDR1 is DFQATT, CDR2 SNEGSKA (reference sequence). The CDR3 sequence is 15 residues long. CDR3 sequence reads: CSARVDSGGHNEQFF. The CDR3 DNA is TGCAGTGCTAGAGTGGATAGCGGGGGACACAATGAGCAGTTCTTC.

This clonotype was seen ten or more times. CDR3 sequence: CASSLDGRQPQHF. CDR3 DNA: TGTGCCAGCAGCTTAGACGGTCGCCAGCCCCAGCATTTT. V is TRBV7-2 and J is TRBJ1-5; D is undetermined. The V and J ends lost 1 base and 7 bases respectively, with 8 bases between them. This CDR3 region has 13 residues. The germline V gene encodes CDR1 SGHTA and CDR2 FQGNSA.

This clonotype was detected only a few times. V usage is TRBV29-1 and J usage is TRBJ1-2, with D unclear. With 6 bases removed from V and 6 bases from J, the gap between germline ends came to 14 bases. The CDR3 runs 12 residues. Germline V gene lookup returns CDR1 SQVTM and CDR2 ANQGSEA. As DNA, the CDR3 is TGCAGCGTGGAGTCAGGTGGGGATGGCTACACCTTC. Its protein product is CSVESGGDGYTF.

This chain joins TRBV7-9 and TRBJ1-1, with 10 bases identical to TRBD1. This CDR3 comprises 13 residues. V shed 4 bases and J 9 bases; nucleotides not matched to a gene: 5. Germline CDR1 reads SEHNR; CDR2 reads FQNEAQ (reference sequence). CDR3 sequence: CASSSGTGVQAFF. In nucleotides, the CDR3 is TGTGCCAGCAGCTCCGGGACAGGGGTACAAGCTTTCTTT.

J is TRBJ1-1 and V is TRBV2; 10 bases are shared with TRBD1. The germline CDR1 and CDR2 sequences are SNHLY and FYNNEI. There are 15 residues in the CDR3. Unmatched junction bases numbered 5, after V lost 6 bases and J lost 1 base. The chain's CDR3 is CASRGRTGGNTEAFF. In DNA form, the CDR3 reads TGTGCCAGCAGGGGAAGGACAGGGGGGAACACTGAAGCTTTCTTT.

This clonotype appeared many times. The CDR3 DNA follows: TGCGCCAGCAGCGTACCTAGCGATACGCAGTATTTT. This encodes CASSVPSDTQYF. The V and J genes are TRBV5-1 and TRBJ2-3, with D possibly TRBD2 on 5 matching bases. This CDR3 is 12 amino acids long. Looked up from germline, CDR1 is SGHRS and CDR2 is YFSETQ. Trimming pared 4 bases from V and 6 bases from J, leaving 9 bases between.

This clonotype was picked up a small number of times. V usage is TRBV20-1 and J usage is TRBJ2-7, with TRBD1 matching 12 bases. With 3 bases clipped from V and 2 bases from J, the junction kept 17 bases outside the gene matches. CDR3 length: 19 amino acids. Germline V lookup: CDR1 DFQATT, CDR2 SNEGSKA (reference sequence). The CDR3 bases are TGCAGTGCTAGGCCCTTTCCGGGACAGGGGGCGAGAGGAGCCTACGAGCAGTACTTC. It translates to CSARPFPGQGARGAYEQYF.

This clonotype was seen many times. The chain's CDR3 is CSFIVGKYF. The CDR3, as DNA: TGCAGCTTCATCGTGGGGAAGTACTTC. The chain uses TRBV29-1 and TRBJ2-7; D uncertain. CDR1 and CDR2 from the germline V gene are SQVTM and ANQGSEA. The CDR3 contains 9 residues. V was shortened by 8 bases and J by 11 bases, with 13 bases between the two germline ends.

This chain joins TRBV29-1 and TRBJ2-5, with 9 bases fitting TRBD1. V trimming: 8 bases; J trimming: 4 bases; junction bases outside the gene matches: 5. The germline CDR1 and CDR2 sequences are SQVTM and ANQGSEA. There are 12 residues in the CDR3. The CDR3 coding sequence is TGCAGCTTTGGACAGGGGAGAGAGACCCAGTACTTC. Translating gives CSFGQGRETQYF.

This clonotype showed up many times. The genes are TRBV21-1 and TRBJ1-6; the table's D call, TRBD1, has no DNA check behind it. TRBV21-1 is given as a pseudogene. The CDR3 length is 15 residues. The CDR3 bases are TGTGCCAGCAGCAATCTGGGACAGGGGGATTCACCCCTCCACTTT. Its protein product is CASSNLGQGDSPLHF.

There are many counts of this clonotype. The V call is TRBV7-6, the J call TRBJ2-1; TRBD2 matches at 11 bases. The ends lost 5 bases at V and 4 bases at J; junction bases unmatched: 4. Per the germline V gene, CDR1 is SGHVS and CDR2 is FNYEAQ. The CDR3 totals 15 residues. The DNA of the CDR3 is TGTGCCAGCAGCCACCTAGCGGGGGGATACAATGAGCAGTTCTTC. Residues: CASSHLAGGYNEQFF.

This clonotype was observed many times. The CDR3 DNA is TGTGCCAGCAGACGACAGGGTCCCTACGAGCAGTACTTC. Translation: CASRRQGPYEQYF. This chain links TRBV12-3 or TRBV12-4 with TRBJ2-7; 7 nucleotides line up with TRBD1. Trimming took 6 bases from V and 2 from J; bases not matched to a gene: 4. This CDR3 spans 13 amino acids.

This clonotype was detected many times. The chain carries TRBV4-2 and TRBJ2-1, with no clear D. The CDR3 is 16 amino acids. Trimming removed 0 bases from V and 4 bases from J, with 13 bases in between. CDR1 is LGHNA and CDR2 is YNFKEQ in the germline V gene. In DNA form, the CDR3 reads TGTGCCAGCAGCCAAGAATTGGGAAACCGATACAATGAGCAGTTCTTC. This gives the protein CASSQELGNRYNEQFF.

This clonotype came up a few times. This chain uses TRBV25-1 with TRBJ2-7, with D perhaps TRBD2 (5 bases). Germline V CDR1 and CDR2: MGHDK, SYGVNS. Trimming took off 6 bases at V and 6 bases at J, with 15 bases between the two ends. There are 13 residues in the CDR3. The CDR3 DNA follows: TGTGCCAGCAGCCTCCCCGGGGTTTTCGAGCAGTACTTC. It is translated as CASSLPGVFEQYF.

This clonotype was recorded many times. The genes are TRBV19 and TRBJ2-4; 10 bases are a match to TRBD2. The CDR3 runs to 16 residues. CDR1 and CDR2 from the germline V gene are LNHDA and SQIVND (reference sequence). V dropped 7 bases and J dropped 0; count of bases not matched to a gene: 6. CDR3 nucleotide sequence: TGTGCCAGTACTAGCGGGGGCCCCCTAGCCAAAAACATTCAGTACTTC. Its translation is CASTSGGPLAKNIQYF.

This clonotype was counted ten times or more. The V and J genes are TRBV5-4 and TRBJ2-1; 9 positions agree with TRBD2. V trimming: 0 bases; J trimming: 10 bases; junction bases outside the gene matches: 8. This CDR3 spans 15 amino acids. CDR1 is SGHNT, CDR2 YYREEE, per germline (reference sequence). CDR3 bases: TGTGCCAGCAGCTTGGCTGGGGCTAGCGGGGCAGAGCAGTTCTTC. Translation gives CASSLAGASGAEQFF.